This TCR beta chain was recorded in a study of shared clonotypes between healthy human individuals. Several immunoSEQ plates received, in even portions, the genomic DNA of each subset. Sequencing was performed with immunoSEQ multiplex PCR; in TCRdb, only in-frame clones are kept and a portion is missing. The data contain some 580,000 clones, 97% of them singletons. Germline loops: CDR1 MDHEN, CDR2 SYDVKM. V dropped 7 bases and J dropped 4; count of bases not matched to a gene: 9. This CDR3 comprises 15 residues. The sequence was collected from a young woman in good health. Sequencing input: naive CD4+ T cells sorted from blood. Subset noted: CD45RA+ positively selected. The rearrangement links TRBV28 to TRBJ2-5; TRBD1 aligns across 10 bases. Written as DNA, the CDR3 is TGTGCCAGCACCCCTAGGACAGGGGGGCGAGAGACCCAGTACTTC. Its protein product is CASTPRTGGRETQYF. Variable domain in full (rest from reference TRBV28 and TRBJ2-5): DVKVTQSSRYLVKRTGEKVFLECVQDMDHENMFWYRQDPGLGLRLIYFSYDVKMKEKGDIPEGYSVSREKKERFSLILESASTNQTSMYLCASTPRTGGRETQYFGPGTRLLVL.